Given below is one TCR beta chain in context. No cognate antigen has been identified for it. Base qualities are missing; no much larger clone stands one base away. The donors were included in the validation cohort of approximately 130 subjects, a group kept apart from the roughly 670-subject first cohort. This record comes from a study of cytomegalovirus exposure and HLA in healthy donors (dated 2017 in TCRdb). For the study in its entirety: A later analysis indicated that the 120 or so validation repertoires were generated on the platform also employed for the approximately 700 repertoires of the first cohort. The study aimed to test whether signatures of past pathogen exposure could be identified by cataloging public T cell receptors. Along with the roughly 710-subject first cohort, a separate validation cohort of over a hundred different subjects was used. High-throughput TCR immunosequencing, statistical association of individual TCRs with disease status, and machine learning were combined to predict cytomegalovirus infection status.

Library preparation used the immunoSEQ multiplex PCR assay. In the paper's pipeline: To diagnose cytomegalovirus status from the catalog of TCR beta chain sequences, a statistical classification framework was built. TCRdb carries this immuneACCESS record with in-frame sequences only. Its versions omit some clonotypes, under half of them owing to an unresolved V gene in the studies checked, with the rest unexplained. The V and J calls and clone size come from that table; D and trimming were worked out from the DNA. The sample table records just over 80,000 clones; 95% to 96% of these occur just once. Of the sample, about 1.3% is held by the ten largest clones. General conclusions and limits of the study: A later analysis lacked HLA typing for the validation cohort, so it scored co-occurrence in that cohort across all 110 or so repertoires. In vitro tests confirmed that three of the cytomegalovirus-associated TCR beta chains recognize cytomegalovirus antigens. In a later analysis, TCRs clustered in the first cohort were found to also tend to co-occur in the 100 to 150 validation repertoires, with 85% to 95% of cluster scores above 0. Cytomegalovirus status was reported to be diagnosed by the classifier with high specificity and sensitivity in both the original and validation cohorts. The study listed approximately 160 TCR beta chains as associated with cytomegalovirus. According to the authors, the approach could potentially be generalized to other disease states and immunological phenotypes. Most TCR sequences were observed very rarely across donors, whereas some public TCRs were present in many individuals.

Unmatched junction bases come to 3, with V trimmed by 3 bases and J by 1 base. The CDR3 has 15 amino acids, counting the end cysteine and phenylalanine. Solely the CDR3 DNA is kept, with 45 bases framed from the first base. CDR1 and CDR2 were assigned from the germline V gene as KGHSH and LQKENI. The source of this sequence is a woman aged 18 to 35 in good health and CMV-seronegative. Sequenced sample: PBMCs. This sequence uses TRBV18 and TRBJ2-1, and 7 bases in between align with TRBD1. The CDR3 sequence is CASSPVRGSYNEQFF. DNA sequence: TGTGCCAGCTCACCGGTCAGGGGGTCCTACAATGAGCAGTTCTTC.